These T cell receptor beta chains were read from a single sample in a study of somatic mutations in cytotoxic T cells in rheumatoid arthritis. Here immunoSEQ multiplex PCR was the method, and the copy in TCRdb shows in-frame clones only, minus some. The repertoire holds over 8,000 clones, with under 80% as singletons. Sequences were obtained from CD8+ T cells sorted from blood. The receptor source for this set is an adult with rheumatoid arthritis. Both conserved end residues are part of each CDR3. D genes are given only for firm matches. The listing skips clone size in some rows; elsewhere it reads once, few, many or a size class.

>.|.|TRBV2|TRBJ2-7
CASSTSGLLGEQYF
TGTGCCAGCAGTACCTCCGGACTTCTTGGGGAGCAGTACTTC
>TRBD2|.|TRBV7-8|TRBJ2-6
CASTLREGAGANVLTF
TGTGCCAGCACCCTAAGGGAGGGTGCTGGGGCCAACGTCCTGACTTTC
>.|.|TRBV28|TRBJ1-5
CATSRRVASNQPQHF
TGTGCCACCTCTCGCAGAGTAGCGAGTAATCAGCCCCAGCATTTT
>.|.|TRBV6-5|TRBJ1-3
CASSPGTLGNTIYF
TGTGCCAGCAGCCCCGGGACTCTTGGAAACACCATATATTTT
>TRBD1|.|TRBV9|TRBJ2-5
CASSVGTGEQETQYF
TGTGCCAGCAGCGTAGGGACAGGGGAACAAGAGACCCAGTACTTC
>.|.|TRBV6-5|TRBJ2-7
CASSYSSGEQYF
TGTGCCAGCAGTTACTCATCCGGCGAGCAGTACTTC
>.|.|TRBV10-3|TRBJ2-7
CAIGAGGGEQYF
TGTGCCATCGGCGCCGGAGGGGGGGAGCAGTACTTC
>TRBD2|.|TRBV9|TRBJ2-3
CASSAGGGSTDTQYF
TGTGCCAGCAGCGCCGGGGGGGGAAGCACAGATACGCAGTATTTT
>.|.|TRBV7-6|TRBJ2-5
CASSLGKGEVETQYF
TGTGCCAGCAGCTTAGGGAAGGGTGAAGTAGAGACCCAGTACTTC
>.|.|TRBV28|TRBJ2-1
CASSSGQAKNEQFF
TGTGCCAGCAGTTCGGGACAAGCGAAAAATGAGCAGTTCTTC
>.|.|TRBV7-9|TRBJ2-1
CASSPNQIEYNEQFF
TGTGCCAGCAGCCCCAACCAAATCGAGTACAATGAGCAGTTCTTC
>.|few|TRBV5-8|TRBJ1-2
CASSLSSFKPESYTF
TGTGCCAGCAGCCTCTCGTCGTTTAAGCCGGAGAGCTACACCTTC
>TRBD2|.|TRBV6-4|TRBJ2-1
CASSDGGSGSDEQFF
TGTGCCAGCAGTGACGGCGGGAGTGGGTCCGACGAGCAGTTCTTC
>.|.|TRBV28|TRBJ2-5
CASDGGEETQYF
TGTGCCAGCGACGGGGGTGAAGAGACCCAGTACTTC
>TRBD1|once|TRBV15|TRBJ2-1
CATRTNRGSSASEQFF
TGTGCCACCAGGACGAACAGGGGATCGAGCGCCTCTGAGCAGTTCTTC
>.|.|TRBV5-1|TRBJ1-5
CASSSGIDNQPQHF
TGCGCCAGCAGCTCCGGGATCGATAATCAGCCCCAGCATTTT
>.|.|TRBV28|TRBJ1-2
CASSLGRRYGYTF
TGTGCCAGCAGTTTGGGCAGACGCTATGGCTACACCTTC
>TRBD1|.|TRBV6-4|TRBJ2-3
CASSRDRGGTDTQYF
TGTGCCAGCAGTAGGGACAGGGGCGGCACAGATACGCAGTATTTT
>.|.|TRBV7-2|TRBJ2-7
CASSDRYEQYF
TGTGCCAGCAGTGACCGCTACGAGCAGTACTTC
>TRBD1|.|TRBV27|TRBJ1-2
CASSSARDRGYGYTF
TGTGCCAGCAGTTCCGCCCGGGACAGGGGCTATGGCTACACCTTC
>.|.|TRBV9|TRBJ2-6
CASSVGQPPSGANVLTF
TGTGCCAGCAGCGTAGGGCAGCCCCCCTCTGGGGCCAACGTCCTGACTTTC
>TRBD2|.|TRBV28|TRBJ2-4
CASSLEAGASGNIQYF
TGTGCCAGCAGTTTAGAAGCGGGAGCCTCTGGGAACATTCAGTACTTC
>.|few|TRBV6-4|TRBJ2-1
CASSENVDLGEQFF
TGTGCCAGCAGTGAAAATGTGGATCTAGGGGAGCAGTTCTTC
>TRBD1|.|TRBV7-9|TRBJ2-4
CASSLSFARQGAKNIQYF
TGTGCCAGCAGCTTAAGTTTTGCGAGACAGGGAGCCAAAAACATTCAGTACTTC
>.|.|TRBV6-9|TRBJ1-4
CASSSALGEKLFF
TGTGCCAGCAGTTCGGCTTTGGGAGAAAAACTGTTTTTT
>.|.|TRBV14|TRBJ2-5
CASSQLGRQETQYF
TGTGCCAGCAGCCAACTCGGACGCCAAGAGACCCAGTACTTC
>TRBD1|.|TRBV7-6|TRBJ2-1
CASSLGTGGNEQFF
TGTGCCAGCAGCTTAGGGACAGGGGGCAATGAGCAGTTCTTC
>.|.|TRBV7-8|TRBJ1-1
CASSLNSGWTEAFF
TGTGCCAGCAGCCTAAATTCAGGGTGGACTGAAGCTTTCTTT
>.|.|TRBV7-9|TRBJ2-1
CASSSDVTGSEQFF
TGTGCCAGCAGCTCCGATGTAACAGGGAGTGAGCAGTTCTTC
>TRBD1|.|TRBV6-1|TRBJ1-6
CASSEDRGYNSPLHF
TGTGCCAGCAGTGAAGACAGGGGCTATAATTCACCCCTCCACTTT
>.|.|TRBV7-9|TRBJ2-3
CASSLSTDTQYF
TGTGCCAGCAGCCTGAGCACAGATACGCAGTATTTT
>TRBD1|.|TRBV4-1|TRBJ1-3
CASSQGWTGGSGNTIYF
TGCGCCAGCAGCCAGGGGTGGACAGGGGGCTCTGGAAACACCATATATTTT
>TRBD1|.|TRBV9|TRBJ1-6
CASSAPTGPNSPLHF
TGTGCCAGCAGCGCACCGACAGGGCCTAATTCACCCCTCCACTTT
>TRBD2|.|TRBV11-2|TRBJ2-3
CASSSGRVVTDTQYF
TGTGCCAGCAGTTCAGGGAGGGTGGTCACAGATACGCAGTATTTT
>.|.|TRBV10-3|TRBJ2-5
CAISEDGQETQYF
TGTGCCATCAGTGAGGACGGACAAGAGACCCAGTACTTC
>.|.|TRBV28|TRBJ2-3
CASSFRLRTDTQYF
TGTGCCAGCAGTTTCCGACTGCGCACAGATACGCAGTATTTT
>.|.|TRBV7-2|TRBJ1-1
CALSTKDTEAFF
TGTGCGCTCTCGACGAAGGACACTGAAGCTTTCTTT
>TRBD1|few|TRBV4-2|TRBJ2-1
CASSLSRDRYNEQFF
TGTGCCAGCAGCCTAAGCAGGGACAGATACAATGAGCAGTTCTTC
>TRBD2|.|TRBV5-5|TRBJ2-7
CASSPAGTSGYEQYF
TGTGCCAGCAGCCCCGCCGGGACTAGCGGCTACGAGCAGTACTTC
>.|.|TRBV11-2|TRBJ2-7
CASSTAPSYEQYF
TGTGCCAGCAGCACTGCTCCATCCTACGAGCAGTACTTC
>TRBD2|.|TRBV19|TRBJ2-7
CASSDPPGLGEDEQYF
TGTGCCAGTAGTGACCCCCCAGGACTAGGGGAAGACGAGCAGTACTTC
>.|medium-sized|TRBV7-8|TRBJ1-6
CASSSLEEGSSPLHF
TGTGCCAGCAGCTCCTTGGAGGAAGGAAGCTCACCCCTCCACTTT
>.|.|TRBV19|TRBJ1-3
CASSPSGYSGNTIYF
TGTGCCAGTAGCCCCAGTGGGTACTCTGGAAACACCATATATTTT
>TRBD2|.|TRBV28|TRBJ2-7
CASTPGGRGYEQYF
TGTGCCAGCACCCCTGGAGGGAGGGGCTACGAGCAGTACTTC
>TRBD2|.|TRBV4-2|TRBJ2-1
CASSQEAGGHVGEQFF
TGTGCCAGCAGCCAAGAAGCGGGGGGCCATGTTGGTGAGCAGTTCTTC
>.|few|TRBV27|TRBJ2-3
CASSLLGRSADTQYF
TGTGCCAGCAGTTTATTAGGGAGGTCAGCAGATACGCAGTATTTT
>.|.|TRBV10-3|TRBJ2-7
CAISETGLSYEQYF
TGTGCCATCAGTGAGACGGGACTTTCCTACGAGCAGTACTTC
>.|.|TRBV6-5|TRBJ1-6
CASSYGQGHNSPLHF
TGTGCCAGCAGTTATGGCCAGGGCCATAATTCACCCCTCCACTTT
>.|.|TRBV7-9|TRBJ1-5
CASSLENQPQHF
TGTGCCAGCAGCTTAGAGAATCAGCCCCAGCATTTT
>TRBD1|medium-sized|TRBV27|TRBJ1-6
CASSLGPWDSYNSPLHF
TGTGCCAGCAGTTTGGGGCCCTGGGACAGTTATAATTCACCCCTCCACTTT
>TRBD2|.|TRBV7-3|TRBJ2-7
CASSLGLAGAENYEQYF
TGTGCCAGCAGCTTAGGACTAGCGGGGGCCGAGAACTACGAGCAGTACTTC